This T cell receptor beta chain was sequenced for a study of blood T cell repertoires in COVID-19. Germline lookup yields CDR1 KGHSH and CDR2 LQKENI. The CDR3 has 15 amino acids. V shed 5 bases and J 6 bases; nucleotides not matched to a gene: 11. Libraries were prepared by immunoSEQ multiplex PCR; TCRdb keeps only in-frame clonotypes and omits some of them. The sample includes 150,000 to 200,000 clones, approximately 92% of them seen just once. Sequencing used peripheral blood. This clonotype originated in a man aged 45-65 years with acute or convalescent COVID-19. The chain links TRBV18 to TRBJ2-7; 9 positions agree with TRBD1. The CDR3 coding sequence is TGTGCCAGCTCAGAAGCACCGGGACAGGGATCCGAGCAGTACTTC. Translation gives CASSEAPGQGSEQYF.